The sequence of this T cell receptor beta chain was determined in a study of shared clonotypes between healthy human individuals. Study information: In total, the donors were a couple of women and a few men aged 18 to 49.

Per the original methods: Filtering differed because ImmunoSEQ produced junction-only sequences that carried no quality scores. Clones were read by immunoSEQ multiplex PCR, and TCRdb kept only the in-frame ones, dropping some. That table furnishes V, J and clone size, whereas the DNA furnished D and trimming. The data show roughly 2 million clones, roughly 96% seen once. This clone is a singleton in its sample. The germline gives CDR1 MNHNY, CDR2 SVGAGI (reference sequence). V dropped 10 bases and J dropped 0; count of bases not matched to a gene: 13. CDR3 length equals 16 residues. Specimen: naive CD4+ T cells sorted from blood. The subset is: CD45RA+ positively selected. This clonotype was sampled from a man aged 18 to 29 in good health. The chain combines TRBV6-6 with TRBJ1-1; 8 positions agree with TRBD1. The CDR3 is CAIVGQGAGMNTEAFF. CDR3 bases: TGTGCCATCGTGGGTCAGGGGGCTGGAATGAACACTGAAGCTTTCTTT.